This passage covers 8 T cell receptor beta chains from one sample sequenced in a study of identifying expanded T cells in peripheral blood. The data were produced by immunoSEQ multiplex PCR, yet TCRdb's version contains in-frame clones alone and is incomplete. The sample yields about 110,000 clones, roughly 90% seen once. The sample was blood. These TCRs come from a person aged 18-70 years in good health.

This rearrangement joins TRBV11-2 to TRBJ2-5; tentative D call: TRBD2 (6 bases). This CDR3 spans 15 amino acids. The V gene's germline CDR1 is SGHAT and CDR2 FQNNGV. The V end was cut by 4 bases, the J end by 2 bases, with 14 bases between. The CDR3 DNA sequence: TGTGCCAGCAGCTCGTATGGGGGGAAGCAAGAGACCCAGTACTTC. It translates to CASSSYGGKQETQYF.

The V and J genes are TRBV9 and TRBJ2-5, with D possibly being TRBD2 (6 bases). The V gene's germline CDR1 is SGDLS and CDR2 YYNGEE. The V and J ends lost 3 bases and 3 bases respectively, with 12 bases between them. This CDR3 is 14 amino acids long. This chain's CDR3 is CASSAWDLKETQYF. CDR3 DNA: TGTGCCAGCAGCGCCTGGGACTTGAAAGAGACCCAGTACTTC.

This chain uses TRBV7-9 with TRBJ2-7, with D perhaps TRBD1 (5 bases). Germline V gene sequence: CDR1 SEHNR, CDR2 FQNEAQ (reference sequence). V was trimmed by 1 base and J by 3 bases, leaving 10 bases between them. The CDR3 contains 14 residues. CDR3 protein: CASSLGSGNYEQYF. For the CDR3, the DNA is TGTGCCAGCAGCTTAGGTTCAGGGAACTACGAGCAGTACTTC. Based on the CDR3 plus reference TRBV7-9 and TRBJ2-7, the full variable domain is DTGVSQNPRHKITKRGQNVTFRCDPISEHNRLYWYRQTLGQGPEFLTYFQNEAQLEKSRLLSDRFSAERPKGSFSTLEIQRTEQGDSAMYLCASSLGSGNYEQYFGPGTRLTVT.

V usage is TRBV7-9 and J usage is TRBJ2-3, with D perhaps TRBD2 (5 bases). V was pared by 7 bases and J by 1 base, with 12 bases between. The CDR3 spans 14 residues. Germline CDR1 and CDR2: SEHNR and FQNEAQ (reference sequence). CDR3: CASTSGGGTDTQYF. DNA of the CDR3: TGTGCCAGCACCTCAGGAGGAGGCACAGATACGCAGTATTTT. Together with reference TRBV7-9 and TRBJ2-3, the CDR3 gives the full variable domain: DTGVSQNPRHKITKRGQNVTFRCDPISEHNRLYWYRQTLGQGPEFLTYFQNEAQLEKSRLLSDRFSAERPKGSFSTLEIQRTEQGDSAMYLCASTSGGGTDTQYFGPGTRLTVL.

In the case of this clone: One junction end disagrees with the germline gene, perhaps due to a read error. The rearrangement joins TRBV19 to TRBJ2-7, with a weak D call TRBD2 (6 bases). The CDR3 sequence is 17 residues long. Per the germline V gene, CDR1 is LNHDA and CDR2 is SQIVND (reference sequence). In DNA, the CDR3 is TGTGCCAGTAGCCCTGAAGGGCAGGGAGGCCTCTCCTCCGAGCAGTACTTC. Its protein product is CASSPEGQGGLSSEQYF.

J is TRBJ2-1 and V is TRBV4-2; 9 bases match TRBD2. Per the germline V gene, CDR1 is LGHNA and CDR2 is YNFKEQ. V shed 4 bases and J 7 bases; nucleotides not matched to a gene: 14. The length of the CDR3 is 17 residues. DNA for the CDR3: TGTGCCAGCAGCCCCGAGCCCTTCGCGGGGGGGGGAAATGAGCAGTTCTTC. Amino acids: CASSPEPFAGGGNEQFF.

Here the CDR3 DNA reads TGTGCCAGCAGTTACACGCCGGGGCAGCCCCAGCATTTT. As protein: CASSYTPGQPQHF. This rearrangement joins TRBV6-5 to TRBJ1-5; D call uncertain. This CDR3 contains 13 residues. The ends were cut back, 2 bases at V and 7 bases at J, with 9 bases in the middle. In germline, CDR1 is MNHEY, CDR2 SVGAGI.

The CDR3 sequence: CASSIASGAWYGYTF. The CDR3 bases are TGTGCCAGTAGTATCGCCTCGGGGGCCTGGTATGGCTACACCTTC. The chain recombines TRBV19 with TRBJ1-2, with D maybe TRBD1 (6 bases). Germline V gene sequence: CDR1 LNHDA, CDR2 SQIVND (reference sequence). V lost 3 bases, J lost 5 bases, and 16 bases lay in between. There are 15 residues in the CDR3.